The 25 T cell receptor beta chains given below trace back to one sample, sequenced in a study of metastatic and nonmetastatic thyroid tumors. TCRdb reanalyzed the PCR reads via MiXCR. This table holds almost 85,000 clones, under 15% found once. Not a single patient had been given any form of treatment at any point before undergoing thyroid surgery. Sequenced input: tumor tissue. These receptors came from a female donor with papillary thyroid cancer or a benign thyroid nodule (not recorded which). Some clones in this sample may be carry-over from other donors' samples.

This clone was counted ten times or more. The gene calls are TRBV16 and TRBJ2-1, with a weak D call TRBD1 (6 bases). Trimming took off 2 bases at V and 6 bases at J, with 11 bases between the two ends. This CDR3 region has 14 residues. CDR1 and CDR2 from the germline V gene are KGHSY and FQNENV. The CDR3 DNA follows: TGTGCCAGCAGCCAAAATACAGGGTCCAATGAGCAGTTCTTC. Protein: CASSQNTGSNEQFF.

The genes are TRBV11-2 and TRBJ2-1, with unresolved D. The V end was cut by 5 bases, the J end by 3 bases, with 14 bases between. The CDR3 runs to 15 residues. Germline V lookup: CDR1 SGHAT, CDR2 FQNNGV. Here the CDR3 reads CASSLRTTIYNEQFF. The CDR3 DNA follows: TGTGCCAGCAGCCTTCGGACCACTATCTACAATGAGCAGTTCTTC.

Of note for this clone: A read error may explain this, as a much larger clone is one base away. V and J are TRBV15 and TRBJ2-1, with D possibly matching TRBD2 (5 bases). From germline, CDR1 is LNHNV and CDR2 YYDKDF (reference sequence). Trimming pared 3 bases from V and 9 bases from J, leaving 12 bases between. The CDR3 spans 13 residues. The CDR3 reads CATSSGRRVEQFF. The CDR3 DNA is TGTGCCACCAGCAGCGGCCGGCGGGTTGAGCAGTTCTTC.

This clone was seen at least ten times. J is TRBJ2-7 and V is TRBV5-6; 9 bases align to TRBD2. The V gene's germline CDR1 is SGHDT and CDR2 YYEEEE. Germline trimming cut 3 bases from V and 7 bases from J; bases unmatched to any gene: 14. The CDR3 contains 16 residues. The CDR3 nucleotides read TGTGCCAGCAGCTGGGGCGGTAGCGGGGGATCAAGGGAGCAGTACTTC. Translating it yields CASSWGGSGGSREQYF. Combining the CDR3 with reference TRBV5-6 and TRBJ2-7 gives the whole variable domain DAGVTQSPTHLIKTRGQQVTLRCSPKSGHDTVSWYQQALGQGPQFIFQYYEEEERQRGNFPDRFSGHQFPNYSSELNVNALLLGDSALYLCASSWGGSGGSREQYFGPGTRLTVT.

In this sample, this clone turned up a few times. The chain employs TRBV12-3 or TRBV12-4 and TRBJ2-1; unclear D gene. This CDR3 is built from 13 residues. V was trimmed by 5 bases and J by 7 bases, leaving 12 bases between them. The CDR3 sequence: CASSVLLLNEQFF. CDR3 nucleotides: TGTGCCAGCAGTGTGTTACTCCTTAATGAGCAGTTCTTC.

As to this clone: A clone one base away is much larger, so this may be a read error. The CDR3 DNA sequence: TGCGCCAGCAGCCGGCGGATAGCGGGGCAATCCCGGGGCAATGAGCAGTTCTTC. This codes for CASSRRIAGQSRGNEQFF. The chain is built from TRBV4-1 and TRBJ2-1, with 8 bases identical to TRBD2. V was clipped by 4 bases and J by 6 bases; unmatched bases: 17. This CDR3 spans 18 amino acids. Germline V lookup: CDR1 MGHRA, CDR2 YSYEKL.

This clone was counted many times. The V call is TRBV12-3 or TRBV12-4, the J call TRBJ1-2; 8 bases are shared with TRBD1. CDR3 length: 15 residues. V shed 5 bases and J 4 bases; nucleotides not matched to a gene: 9. CDR3 sequence (DNA): TGTGCCAGCAGTCCCGGGACAGGCGCTAGCTATGGCTACACCTTC. As protein: CASSPGTGASYGYTF.

This clone was observed many times. The genes are TRBV30 and TRBJ1-6, with a possible D match to TRBD1 (5 bases). V was pared by 0 bases and J by 3 bases, with 6 bases between. This CDR3 region has 14 residues. Germline V gene sequence: CDR1 GTSNPN, CDR2 SVGIG (reference sequence). The CDR3 nucleotides read TGTGCCTGGAGTGTTACAGGCTATAATTCACCCCTCCACTTT. It specifies CAWSVTGYNSPLHF.

This clone was picked up many times. The V call is TRBV6-4, the J call TRBJ2-5, with TRBD2 matching over 9 bases. CDR1 is MRHNA, CDR2 SNTAGT, per germline. Trimming removed 5 bases from V and 5 bases from J; junction bases left unmatched: 3. The CDR3 has 13 residues. The CDR3, as DNA: TGTGCCAGCAGTAAAGCGGGAGGTGAGACCCAGTACTTC. The encoded protein is CASSKAGGETQYF.

A word on this clone: A read error may be the cause here, since a much bigger clone is one base away. The chain combines TRBV6-1 with TRBJ1-5; D is ambiguous. Germline V gene lookup returns CDR1 MNHNS and CDR2 SASEGT. This CDR3 is built from 15 residues. The ends were cut back, 7 bases at V and 8 bases at J, with 21 bases in the middle. Here the CDR3 reads CASITLRGDGEPQHF. The CDR3 region has the DNA TGTGCCAGCATCACCCTCCGGGGAGACGGTGAGCCCCAGCATTTT.

This clone was detected ten times or more. The rearrangement joins TRBV5-1 to TRBJ2-3, with D hard to call. The CDR3 length is 11 residues. Germline CDR1 SGHRS, CDR2 YFSETQ. Deletions cut 1 base from V and 4 bases from J, with 1 base between. Here the CDR3 DNA reads TGCGCCAGCAGCTTGTCAGATACGCAGTATTTT. It encodes CASSLSDTQYF. Using reference TRBV5-1 and TRBJ2-3 for the parts outside the CDR3, the full variable domain is KAGVTQTPRYLIKTRGQQVTLSCSPISGHRSVSWYQQTPGQGLQFLFEYFSETQRNKGNFPGRFSGRQFSNSRSEMNVSTLELGDSALYLCASSLSDTQYFGPGTRLTVL.

This clone was detected many times. The rearrangement uses TRBV5-8 and TRBJ2-1; possibly TRBD1 for D (6 bases). CDR1 and CDR2 (germline): SGHTS, YDEGEE. This CDR3 is 16 amino acids long. Trimming cost V 0 bases and J 2 bases, with 12 bases left between them. CDR3 coding DNA: TGTGCCAGCAGCTTGGGTACAGGGATTCCCTACAATGAGCAGTTCTTC. This encodes CASSLGTGIPYNEQFF.

This clone was picked up many times. The gene calls are TRBV6-1 and TRBJ1-4, with 7 bases fitting TRBD1. Germline assignment: CDR1 MNHNS and CDR2 SASEGT. V shed 7 bases, J shed 4 bases, and the junction held 6 bases outside the gene matches. This CDR3 has 14 amino acids. The CDR3 sequence: CASKTDRFNEKLFF. CDR3 in DNA: TGTGCCAGCAAAACGGACAGGTTTAATGAAAAACTGTTTTTT.

This clone was seen many times. This rearrangement joins TRBV27 to TRBJ1-1, with TRBD1 identical over 8 bases. The V gene's germline CDR1 is MNHEY and CDR2 SMNVEV (reference sequence). This CDR3 region has 15 residues. V lost 3 bases and J lost 5; bases outside the gene matches: 8. CDR3 amino acids: CASSFSGQGRTEAFF. The CDR3 bases are TGTGCCAGCAGTTTCTCCGGACAGGGAAGGACTGAAGCTTTCTTT.

This clone was seen at least ten times. CDR3 in amino acids: CASSLGQSEAQYF. In DNA, the CDR3 is TGTGCCAGCAGCTTGGGACAGTCGGAGGCCCAGTACTTC. This chain connects TRBV7-2 to TRBJ2-5; 7 positions match TRBD1. J was trimmed by 9 bases and V by 3 bases; bases with no gene match: 7. The CDR3 spans 13 residues. Germline CDR1 is SGHTA and CDR2 is FQGNSA.

This clone came up many times. The V call is TRBV15, the J call TRBJ2-7; no clear D. The germline V gene encodes CDR1 LNHNV and CDR2 YYDKDF (reference sequence). Between the trimmed V and J ends, which lost 0 bases and 1 base, there was a span of 13 bases. The CDR3 is made up of 16 amino acids. The CDR3 nucleotides read TGTGCCACCAGCAGAGATTCGAGTGGTGGGTCCTACGAGCAGTACTTC. Its protein product is CATSRDSSGGSYEQYF.

This clone has ten or more counts. V gene TRBV5-6 combines with J gene TRBJ2-3; no reliable D call. In germline, CDR1 is SGHDT, CDR2 YYEEEE. The CDR3 contains 14 residues. Trimming stripped 0 bases from V and 2 bases from J, with 7 bases between. The CDR3: CASSLVRNTDTQYF. CDR3 bases: TGTGCCAGCAGCTTGGTCAGGAACACAGATACGCAGTATTTT. Looking up the rest from reference TRBV5-6 and TRBJ2-3 gives the full variable domain: DAGVTQSPTHLIKTRGQQVTLRCSPKSGHDTVSWYQQALGQGPQFIFQYYEEEERQRGNFPDRFSGHQFPNYSSELNVNALLLGDSALYLCASSLVRNTDTQYFGPGTRLTVL.

Concerning this clone: Since a much larger clone is just one base distant, this may be a read error. This chain joins TRBV20-1 and TRBJ2-1, with D maybe TRBD2 (5 bases). Germline values: CDR1 DFQATT, CDR2 SNEGSKA (reference sequence). The CDR3 loop spans 12 amino acids. The CDR3 loop is CSVREGSDEQFF. The CDR3 region has the DNA TGCAGTGTTAGAGAGGGTTCGGATGAGCAGTTCTTC.

This clone showed up many times. The chain recombines TRBV28 with TRBJ1-2, with 10 bases matching TRBD1. This CDR3 is built from 14 residues. Trimming took 6 bases from V and 2 from J; bases not matched to a gene: 3. Germline-derived CDR1 and CDR2 are MDHEN and SYDVKM. The CDR3 loop is CASRVTGGNYGYTF. The CDR3, as DNA: TGTGCCAGCAGGGTGACAGGGGGCAACTATGGCTACACCTTC.

This clone appeared many times. The gene calls are TRBV2 and TRBJ1-2, with a possible D match to TRBD1 (6 bases). This CDR3 is 13 amino acids long. Deletions cut 2 bases from V and 7 bases from J, with 11 bases between. CDR1 and CDR2 (germline): SNHLY, FYNNEI. The CDR3 loop is CASSESGARGYTF. The CDR3 region has the DNA TGTGCCAGCAGTGAATCGGGGGCGCGTGGCTACACCTTC. Together with reference TRBV2 and TRBJ1-2, the CDR3 gives the full variable domain: EPEVTQTPSHQVTQMGQEVILRCVPISNHLYFYWYRQILGQKVEFLVSFYNNEISEKSEIFDDQFSVERPDGSNFTLKIRSTKLEDSAMYFCASSESGARGYTFGSGTRLTVV.

In the case of this clone: Other nucleotide sequences in the sample specify the same CDR3. The V and J genes are TRBV9 and TRBJ2-5, with TRBD2 matching 14 bases. Germline V gives CDR1 SGDLS, CDR2 YYNGEE. This CDR3 spans 18 amino acids. J gave up 3 bases and V 2 bases, and 9 bases lay outside the gene matches. In DNA form, the CDR3 reads TGTGCCAGCAGCGTCGGACTAGCGGGAGGACGAAAGGAAGAGACCCAGTACTTC. As protein: CASSVGLAGGRKEETQYF.

This clone was seen repeatedly, ten times or more. The chain joins TRBV12-3 or TRBV12-4 to TRBJ2-7, with 10 positions matching TRBD2. J lost 2 bases, V lost 4 bases, and 2 bases had no gene match. CDR3 length equals 14 residues. CDR3 sequence (DNA): TGTGCCAGCAGTTGGACTAGCGGAACCTACGAGCAGTACTTC. Translating gives CASSWTSGTYEQYF.

This clone showed up many times. Other nucleotide sequences in the sample specify the same CDR3. This chain connects TRBV2 to TRBJ1-1; D is unclear. The CDR3 is 14 residues long. Per the germline V gene, CDR1 is SNHLY and CDR2 is FYNNEI. The germline V and J ends were trimmed by 4 bases and 1 base, with 10 bases remaining between them. DNA for the CDR3: TGTGCCAGCAGTGTCTCCAGGTCGAACACTGAAGCTTTCTTT. It encodes CASSVSRSNTEAFF. The variable domain in full, with the rest retrieved from reference TRBV2 and TRBJ1-1, is EPEVTQTPSHQVTQMGQEVILRCVPISNHLYFYWYRQILGQKVEFLVSFYNNEISEKSEIFDDQFSVERPDGSNFTLKIRSTKLEDSAMYFCASSVSRSNTEAFFGQGTRLTVV.

The rearrangement uses TRBV5-6 and TRBJ2-2, with D maybe TRBD1 (5 bases). The germline CDR1 and CDR2 sequences are SGHDT and YYEEEE. Trimming cost V 4 bases and J 6 bases, with 10 bases left between them. This CDR3 region has 13 residues. CDR3 in amino acids: CASSTGVPGELFF. The CDR3 coding sequence is TGTGCCAGCAGCACAGGTGTCCCCGGGGAGCTGTTTTTT. The full variable domain, with the rest looked up from reference TRBV5-6 and TRBJ2-2, is DAGVTQSPTHLIKTRGQQVTLRCSPKSGHDTVSWYQQALGQGPQFIFQYYEEEERQRGNFPDRFSGHQFPNYSSELNVNALLLGDSALYLCASSTGVPGELFFGEGSRLTVL.

This clone was seen more than once but under ten times. This may stem from a read error, because a much larger clone lies one nucleotide away. V is TRBV19 and J is TRBJ1-2; 7 positions match TRBD1. Germline CDR1 is LNHDA and CDR2 is SQIVND (reference sequence). The CDR3 runs to 15 residues. The CDR3 is CSSSTQGTASYGYTF. CDR3 nucleotides: TGTTCCAGTAGTACCCAAGGGACAGCCTCATATGGCTACACCTTC.